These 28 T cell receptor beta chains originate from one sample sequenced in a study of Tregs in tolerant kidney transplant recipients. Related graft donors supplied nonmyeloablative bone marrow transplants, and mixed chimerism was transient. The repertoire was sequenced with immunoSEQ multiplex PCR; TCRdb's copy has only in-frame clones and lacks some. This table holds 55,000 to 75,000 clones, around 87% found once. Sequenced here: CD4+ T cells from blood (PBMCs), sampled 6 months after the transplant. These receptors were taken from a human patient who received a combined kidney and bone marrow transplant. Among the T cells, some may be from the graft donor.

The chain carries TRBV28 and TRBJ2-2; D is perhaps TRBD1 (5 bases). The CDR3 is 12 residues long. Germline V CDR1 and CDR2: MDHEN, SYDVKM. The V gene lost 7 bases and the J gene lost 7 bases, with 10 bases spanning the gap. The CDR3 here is CASKGFGGELFF. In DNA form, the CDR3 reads TGTGCCAGCAAGGGGTTTGGCGGGGAGCTGTTTTTT.

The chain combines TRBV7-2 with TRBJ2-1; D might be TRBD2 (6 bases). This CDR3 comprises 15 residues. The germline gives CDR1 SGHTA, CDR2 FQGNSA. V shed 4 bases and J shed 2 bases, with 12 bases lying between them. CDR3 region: CASSYNSGTYNEQFF. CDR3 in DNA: TGTGCCAGCAGCTATAATAGCGGAACCTACAATGAGCAGTTCTTC.

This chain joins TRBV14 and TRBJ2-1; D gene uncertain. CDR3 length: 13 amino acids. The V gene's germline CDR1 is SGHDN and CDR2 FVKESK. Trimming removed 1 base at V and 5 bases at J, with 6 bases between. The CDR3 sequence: CASSQALNNEQFF. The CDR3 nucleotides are TGTGCCAGCAGCCAAGCACTAAACAATGAGCAGTTCTTC.

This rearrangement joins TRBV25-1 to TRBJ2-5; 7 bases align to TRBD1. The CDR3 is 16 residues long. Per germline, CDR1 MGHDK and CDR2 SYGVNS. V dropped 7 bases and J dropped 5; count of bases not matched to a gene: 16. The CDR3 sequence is CASTRSTGVNRETQYF. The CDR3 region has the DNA TGTGCCAGCACCCGATCAACAGGGGTAAATAGGGAGACCCAGTACTTC.

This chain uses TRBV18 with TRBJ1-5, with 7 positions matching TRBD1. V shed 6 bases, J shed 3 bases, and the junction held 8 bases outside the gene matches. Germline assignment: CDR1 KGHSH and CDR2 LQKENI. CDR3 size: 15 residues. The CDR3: CASSRQGSPNQPQHF. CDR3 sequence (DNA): TGTGCCAGCTCCCGACAGGGCAGTCCCAATCAGCCCCAGCATTTT. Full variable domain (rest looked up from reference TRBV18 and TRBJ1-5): NAGVMQNPRHLVRRRGQEARLRCSPMKGHSHVYWYRQLPEEGLKFMVYLQKENIIDESGMPKERFSAEFPKEGPSILRIQQVVRGDSAAYFCASSRQGSPNQPQHFGDGTRLSIL.

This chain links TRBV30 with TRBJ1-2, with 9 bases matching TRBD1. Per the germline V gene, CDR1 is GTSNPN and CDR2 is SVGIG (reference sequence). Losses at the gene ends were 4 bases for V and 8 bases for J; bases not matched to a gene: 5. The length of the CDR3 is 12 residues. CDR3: CAWTTGGSGYTF. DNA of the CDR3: TGTGCCTGGACAACAGGGGGCTCCGGCTACACCTTC.

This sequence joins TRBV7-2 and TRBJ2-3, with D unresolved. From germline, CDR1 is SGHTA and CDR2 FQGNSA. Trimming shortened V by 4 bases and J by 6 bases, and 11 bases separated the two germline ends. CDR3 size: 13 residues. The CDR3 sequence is CASSSIVVDTQYF. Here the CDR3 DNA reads TGTGCCAGCAGCTCTATAGTCGTGGATACGCAGTATTTT.

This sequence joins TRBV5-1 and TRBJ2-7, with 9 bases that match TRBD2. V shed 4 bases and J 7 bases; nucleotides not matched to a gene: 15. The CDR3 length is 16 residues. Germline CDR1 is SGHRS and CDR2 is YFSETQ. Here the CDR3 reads CASSPLAGGVSGEQYF. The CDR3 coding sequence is TGCGCCAGCAGCCCCTTGGCGGGGGGGGTATCTGGGGAGCAGTACTTC.

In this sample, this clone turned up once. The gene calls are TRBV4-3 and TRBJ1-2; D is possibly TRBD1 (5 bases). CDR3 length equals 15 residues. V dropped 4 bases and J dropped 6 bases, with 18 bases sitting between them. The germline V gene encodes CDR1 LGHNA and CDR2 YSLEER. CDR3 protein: CASSRHPRVLDGYTF. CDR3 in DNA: TGCGCCAGCAGCCGTCACCCCAGGGTGTTGGATGGCTACACCTTC.

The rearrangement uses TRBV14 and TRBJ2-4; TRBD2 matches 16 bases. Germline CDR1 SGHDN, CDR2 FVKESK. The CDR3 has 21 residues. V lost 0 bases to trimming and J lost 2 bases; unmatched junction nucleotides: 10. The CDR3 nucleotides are TGTGCCAGCAGCCAAGATGCGGGGACTAGCGGGGGGGCGTTAACCAAAAACATTCAGTACTTC. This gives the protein CASSQDAGTSGGALTKNIQYF.

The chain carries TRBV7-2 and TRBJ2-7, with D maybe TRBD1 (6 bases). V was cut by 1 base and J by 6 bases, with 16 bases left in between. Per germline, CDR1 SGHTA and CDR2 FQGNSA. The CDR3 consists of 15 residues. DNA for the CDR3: TGTGCCAGCAGCTTAGGGCTGGGGGCGCAAGGCGAGCAGTACTTC. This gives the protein CASSLGLGAQGEQYF.

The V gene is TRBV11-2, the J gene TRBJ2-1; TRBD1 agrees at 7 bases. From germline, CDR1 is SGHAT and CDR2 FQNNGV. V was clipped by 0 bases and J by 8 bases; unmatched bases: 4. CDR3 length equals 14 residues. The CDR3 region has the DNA TGTGCCAGCAGCTTAGAACGAGGGGGCCATGAGCAGTTCTTC. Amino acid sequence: CASSLERGGHEQFF. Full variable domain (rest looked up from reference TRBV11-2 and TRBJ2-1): EAGVAQSPRYKIIEKRQSVAFWCNPISGHATLYWYQQILGQGPKLLIQFQNNGVVDDSQLPKDRFSAERLKGVDSTLKIQPAKLEDSAVYLCASSLERGGHEQFFGPGTRLTVL.

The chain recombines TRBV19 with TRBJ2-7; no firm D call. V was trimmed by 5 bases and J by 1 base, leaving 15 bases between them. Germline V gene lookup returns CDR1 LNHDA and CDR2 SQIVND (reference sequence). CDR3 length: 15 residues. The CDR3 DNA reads TGTGCCAGTAGTGCCAACCCCGCGGCGTCCTACGAGCAGTACTTC. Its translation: CASSANPAASYEQYF.

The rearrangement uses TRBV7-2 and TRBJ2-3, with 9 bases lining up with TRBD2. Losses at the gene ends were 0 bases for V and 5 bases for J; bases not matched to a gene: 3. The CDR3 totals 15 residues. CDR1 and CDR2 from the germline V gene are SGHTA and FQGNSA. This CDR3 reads CASSLAAGGVDTQYF. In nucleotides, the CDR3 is TGTGCCAGCAGCTTAGCCGCGGGAGGGGTAGATACGCAGTATTTT. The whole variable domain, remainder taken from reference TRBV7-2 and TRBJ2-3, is GAGVSQSPSNKVTEKGKDVELRCDPISGHTALYWYRQSLGQGLEFLIYFQGNSAPDKSGLPSDRFSAERTGGSVSTLTIQRTQQEDSAVYLCASSLAAGGVDTQYFGPGTRLTVL.

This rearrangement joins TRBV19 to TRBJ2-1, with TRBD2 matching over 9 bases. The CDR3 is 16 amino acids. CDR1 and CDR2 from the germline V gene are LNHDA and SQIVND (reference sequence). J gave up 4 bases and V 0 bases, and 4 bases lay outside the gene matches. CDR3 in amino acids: CASSIDGLALYNEQFF. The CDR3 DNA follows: TGTGCCAGTAGTATAGATGGACTAGCGTTATACAATGAGCAGTTCTTC.

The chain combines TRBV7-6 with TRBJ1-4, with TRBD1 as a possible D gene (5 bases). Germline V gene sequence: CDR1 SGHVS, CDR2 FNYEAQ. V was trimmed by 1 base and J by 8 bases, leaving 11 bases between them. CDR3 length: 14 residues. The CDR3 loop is CASSLGGGREKLFF. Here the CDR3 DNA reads TGTGCCAGCAGCTTAGGGGGGGGTCGGGAAAAACTGTTTTTT. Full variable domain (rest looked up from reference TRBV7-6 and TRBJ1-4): GAGVSQSPRYKVTKRGQDVALRCDPISGHVSLYWYRQALGQGPEFLTYFNYEAQQDKSGLPNDRFSAERPEGSISTLTIQRTEQRDSAMYRCASSLGGGREKLFFGSGTQLSVL.

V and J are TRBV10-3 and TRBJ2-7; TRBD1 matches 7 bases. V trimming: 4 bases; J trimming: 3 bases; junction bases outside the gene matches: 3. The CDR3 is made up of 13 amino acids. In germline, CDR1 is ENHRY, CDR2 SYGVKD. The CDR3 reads CAISGQGVYEQYF. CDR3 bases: TGTGCCATCAGTGGGCAGGGGGTCTACGAGCAGTACTTC.

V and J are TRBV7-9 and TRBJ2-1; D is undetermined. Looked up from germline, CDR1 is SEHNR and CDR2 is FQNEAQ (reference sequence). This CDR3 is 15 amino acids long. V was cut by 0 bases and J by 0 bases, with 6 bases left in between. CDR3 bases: TGTGCCAGCAGCTTAGCCAGTATCTCCTACAATGAGCAGTTCTTC. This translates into CASSLASISYNEQFF.

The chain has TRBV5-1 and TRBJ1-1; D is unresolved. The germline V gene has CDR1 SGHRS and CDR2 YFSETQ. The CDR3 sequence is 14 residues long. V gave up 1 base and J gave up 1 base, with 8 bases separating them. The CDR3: CASSLMAENTEAFF. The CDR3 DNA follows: TGCGCCAGCAGCTTGATGGCGGAGAACACTGAAGCTTTCTTT.

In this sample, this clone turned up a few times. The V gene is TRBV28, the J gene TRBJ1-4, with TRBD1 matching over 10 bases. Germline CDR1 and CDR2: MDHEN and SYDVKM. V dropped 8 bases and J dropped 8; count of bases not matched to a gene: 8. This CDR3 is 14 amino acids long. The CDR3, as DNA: TGTGCCAGCGCCTCGACAGGGGGCTTGGAAAAACTGTTTTTT. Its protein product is CASASTGGLEKLFF.

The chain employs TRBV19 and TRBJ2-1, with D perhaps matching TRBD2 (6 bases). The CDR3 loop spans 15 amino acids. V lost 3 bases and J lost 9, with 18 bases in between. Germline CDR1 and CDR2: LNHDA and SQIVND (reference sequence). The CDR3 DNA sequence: TGTGCCAGTAGTATCAGTGCGGGGAGATTGGGTGAGCAGTTCTTC. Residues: CASSISAGRLGEQFF.

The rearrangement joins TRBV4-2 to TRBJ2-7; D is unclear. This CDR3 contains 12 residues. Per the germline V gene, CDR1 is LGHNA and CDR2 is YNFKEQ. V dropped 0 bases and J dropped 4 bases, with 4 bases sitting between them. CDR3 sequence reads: CASSQDKYEQYF. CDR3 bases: TGTGCCAGCAGCCAAGACAAATACGAGCAGTACTTC.

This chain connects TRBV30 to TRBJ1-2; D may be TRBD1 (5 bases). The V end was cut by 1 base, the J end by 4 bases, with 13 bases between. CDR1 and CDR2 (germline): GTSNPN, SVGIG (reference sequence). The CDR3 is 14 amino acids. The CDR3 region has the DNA TGTGCCTGGAGTGCCTTGGGGGGGTTCTATGGCTACACCTTC. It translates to CAWSALGGFYGYTF.

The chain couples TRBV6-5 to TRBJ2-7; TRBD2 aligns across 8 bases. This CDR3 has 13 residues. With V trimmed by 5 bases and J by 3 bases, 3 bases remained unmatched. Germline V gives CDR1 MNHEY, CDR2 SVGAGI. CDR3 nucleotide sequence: TGTGCCAGCAGTGCAGGGACTAGCTACGAGCAGTACTTC. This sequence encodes CASSAGTSYEQYF.

The DNA of the CDR3 is TGTGCCAGCAGTGCTACAGGGGGCCCCAATCAGCCCCAGCATTTT. This sequence encodes CASSATGGPNQPQHF. The rearrangement joins TRBV6-5 to TRBJ1-5, with TRBD1 matching 9 bases. J was trimmed by 3 bases and V by 5 bases; bases with no gene match: 5. Per the germline V gene, CDR1 is MNHEY and CDR2 is SVGAGI. The length of the CDR3 is 15 residues.

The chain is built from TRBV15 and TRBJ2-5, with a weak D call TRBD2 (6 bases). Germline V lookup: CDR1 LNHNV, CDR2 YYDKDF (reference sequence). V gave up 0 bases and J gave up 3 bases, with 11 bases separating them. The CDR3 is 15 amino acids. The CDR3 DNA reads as TGTGCCACCAGCAGAGAAGGCGGGATAAAAGAGACCCAGTACTTC. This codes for CATSREGGIKETQYF.

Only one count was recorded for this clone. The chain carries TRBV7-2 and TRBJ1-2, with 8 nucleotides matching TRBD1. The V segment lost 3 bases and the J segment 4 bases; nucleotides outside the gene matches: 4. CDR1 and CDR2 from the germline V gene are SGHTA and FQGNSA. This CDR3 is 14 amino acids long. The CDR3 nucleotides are TGTGCCAGCAGCTTCGGACAGGGTGGCTATGGCTACACCTTC. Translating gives CASSFGQGGYGYTF. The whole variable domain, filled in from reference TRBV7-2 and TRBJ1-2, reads GAGVSQSPSNKVTEKGKDVELRCDPISGHTALYWYRQSLGQGLEFLIYFQGNSAPDKSGLPSDRFSAERTGGSVSTLTIQRTQQEDSAVYLCASSFGQGGYGYTFGSGTRLTVV.

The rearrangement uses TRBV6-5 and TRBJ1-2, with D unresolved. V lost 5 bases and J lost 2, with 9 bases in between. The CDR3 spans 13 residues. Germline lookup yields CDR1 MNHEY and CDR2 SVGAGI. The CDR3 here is CASSRLPNYGYTF. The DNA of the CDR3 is TGTGCCAGCAGTCGACTTCCCAACTATGGCTACACCTTC.